This passage covers 3 T cell receptor beta chains from one sample sequenced in a study of blood T cell repertoires in COVID-19. Sequencing was performed with immunoSEQ multiplex PCR; in TCRdb, only in-frame clones are kept and a portion is missing. The profile shows over 30,000 clones, around 87% of them singletons. Material for sequencing was peripheral blood. The receptors shown here come from a man between 65 and 85 years old with acute or convalescent COVID-19.

The table lists this clone with a count of one. The chain uses TRBV12-3 or TRBV12-4 and TRBJ1-2; D may be TRBD1 (6 bases). This CDR3 is 12 amino acids long. Trimming shortened V by 4 bases and J by 4 bases, and 7 bases separated the two germline ends. CDR3: CASSWDTYGYTF. CDR3 DNA sequence: TGTGCCAGCAGTTGGGACACCTATGGCTACACCTTC.

This chain connects TRBV27 to TRBJ2-7, with 10 bases matching TRBD2. The germline CDR1 and CDR2 sequences are MNHEY and SMNVEV (reference sequence). J lost 4 bases, V lost 6 bases, and 12 bases had no gene match. CDR3 size: 16 residues. The CDR3 DNA reads TGTGCCAGCAGGCTAGCGGGAGACACCCTGGTTTACGAGCAGTACTTC. Encoded protein: CASRLAGDTLVYEQYF.

This chain links TRBV25-1 with TRBJ1-3, with D maybe TRBD1 (5 bases). The V and J ends lost 1 base and 0 bases respectively, with 13 bases between them. CDR1 and CDR2 (germline): MGHDK, SYGVNS. The CDR3 is 17 residues long. Here the CDR3 DNA reads TGTGCCAGCAGTGAATCGGGGGAAGGGAACTCTGGAAACACCATATATTTT. The encoded protein is CASSESGEGNSGNTIYF.